This TCR beta chain came from a study of blood T cell repertoires in COVID-19. Background on the study: Sample material is recorded as cDNA or gDNA derived from T cells, B-cell-depleted T cells, or PBMCs.

Generated by immunoSEQ multiplex PCR, the TCRdb table keeps only in-frame clones and is missing some. This table holds a few hundred thousand clones, 80% to 90% found once. The CDR3 is 15 residues long. This TCR was recovered from a man over 45 with active or convalescent COVID-19. Sequences were obtained from peripheral blood. The chain is built from TRBV21-1 and TRBJ1-1; the table's TRBD1 call for D was not verified on the DNA. TRBV21-1 represents a pseudogene. The CDR3 is CASSKDQAMNTEAFF. In nucleotides, the CDR3 is TGTGCCAGCAGCAAAGATCAGGCCATGAACACTGAAGCTTTCTTT.